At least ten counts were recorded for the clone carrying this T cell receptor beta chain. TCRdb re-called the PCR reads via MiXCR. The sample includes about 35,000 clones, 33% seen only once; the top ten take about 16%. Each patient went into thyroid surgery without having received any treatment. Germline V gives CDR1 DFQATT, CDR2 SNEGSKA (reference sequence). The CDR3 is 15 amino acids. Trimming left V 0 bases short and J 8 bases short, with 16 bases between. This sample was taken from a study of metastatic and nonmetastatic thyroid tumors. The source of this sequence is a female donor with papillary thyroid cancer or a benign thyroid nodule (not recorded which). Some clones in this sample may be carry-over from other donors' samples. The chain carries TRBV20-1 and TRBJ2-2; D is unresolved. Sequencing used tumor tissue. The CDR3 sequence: CSARDSTDREGELFF. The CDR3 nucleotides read TGCAGTGCTAGAGATAGTACAGACCGAGAAGGGGAGCTGTTTTTT.